This record looks at one TCR beta chain sequence and its context. Under the authors' procedure: Quantification of nucleated cells was approximated via reference gene primer amplification. Only in-frame clones appear in the TCRdb table, and some are missing; sequencing was by immunoSEQ multiplex PCR. The V and J calls and clone size were taken over from that table, and D and trimming were inferred from the DNA. This table holds 200,000 or so clones, around 84% found once. The sample belongs to a study of blood T cell repertoires in COVID-19. The wider study: Italy, Spain and the United States were the sources of the convalescent and acute COVID-19 samples. In each case, the material was cDNA or gDNA derived from T cells, B-cell-depleted T cells, or PBMCs.

CDR3 length: 14 amino acids. Germline V CDR1 and CDR2: SNHLY, FYNNEI. The trim removed 8 bases at V and 1 base at J, leaving 4 bases unmatched. This clonotype originated in a man at least 80 years old with acute or convalescent COVID-19. The source material was peripheral blood. The chain has TRBV2 and TRBJ2-5; 10 nucleotides line up with TRBD1. The DNA for the CDR3 is TGTGCCAGCCGCTGGGACAGGGGCCAAGAGACCCAGTACTTC. It is translated as CASRWDRGQETQYF.